This T cell receptor beta chain was recorded in a study of blood T cell repertoires in COVID-19. Study as a whole: Both acute and convalescent COVID-19 samples were obtained from the United States, Italy and Spain.

Germline trimming cut 0 bases from V and 9 bases from J; bases unmatched to any gene: 2. The CDR3 consists of 15 residues. CDR1 and CDR2 (germline): SGHRS, YFSETQ. Original methodology: Scientists estimated how many nucleated cells there were by amplifying reference gene primers. Assay: immunoSEQ multiplex PCR; the TCRdb copy retains only in-frame clones and omits some. V, J and clone size derive from that table, while D and trimming were established from the DNA sequence. Of hundreds of thousands of clones listed, 80% to 85% are singletons. This TCR was sampled from an elderly woman with active or convalescent COVID-19. The V and J genes are TRBV5-1 and TRBJ2-1; 14 bases agree with TRBD2. Material: peripheral blood. The CDR3 region is CASSLGTSGGPEQFF. Written as DNA, the CDR3 is TGCGCCAGCAGCTTGGGGACTAGCGGGGGGCCTGAGCAGTTCTTC.